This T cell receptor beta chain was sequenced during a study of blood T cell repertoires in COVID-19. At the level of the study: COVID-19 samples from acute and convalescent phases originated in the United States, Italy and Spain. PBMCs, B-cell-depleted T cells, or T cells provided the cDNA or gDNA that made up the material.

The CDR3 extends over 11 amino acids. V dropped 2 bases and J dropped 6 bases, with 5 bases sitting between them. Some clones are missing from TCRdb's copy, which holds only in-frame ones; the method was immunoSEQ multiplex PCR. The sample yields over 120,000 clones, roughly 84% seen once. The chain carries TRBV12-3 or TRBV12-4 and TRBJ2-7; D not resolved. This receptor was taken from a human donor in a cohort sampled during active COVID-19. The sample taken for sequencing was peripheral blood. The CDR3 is CASSLSAEQYF. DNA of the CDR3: TGTGCCAGCAGTTTAAGCGCCGAGCAGTACTTC.